This TCR beta chain appears in the sequencing data of a study of regulatory T cells in long-lasting Graves disease (dated by TCRdb to the early 2020s). Looking at the study overall: Newly diagnosed Graves' disease patients had taken antithyroid drugs for less than 3 months. Peripheral blood TCR sequencing and RNA sequencing compared persistent Graves' disease patients with newly diagnosed Graves' disease patients. A total of around 35 samples underwent TCR sequencing: approximately 13 from persistent and roughly 20 from newly diagnosed Graves' disease patients. The study was registered as a clinical trial and conducted in China.

Read against the paper, the sample's time point label means: newly diagnosed GD, antithyroid drugs for less than 3 months. For both TCR sequencing and RNA sequencing, RNA was extracted from PBMCs in TRIzol. The diagnosis of Graves' disease followed American Thyroid Association guidelines. The patients came from an endocrinology department in Xi'an, China. Each patient gave 8.5 to 9.5 milliliters of peripheral blood, collected in an EDTA anticoagulant tube. Ficoll Paque Plus density gradient separation was used to isolate PBMCs, and no additional T cell sorting was done. An Agilent 2100 Bioanalyzer and agarose gel were used to assess RNA quality, and a NanoDrop 2000 was used to measure RNA concentration. Including the terminal cysteine and phenylalanine, the CDR3 comprises 11 residues. The read is trimmed to its CDR3 DNA, 33 bases read in frame from base 1. V is cut back by 8 bases and J by 13 bases, with 7 bases in the junction unmatched. The germline V gene sets CDR1 to SNHLY and CDR2 to FYNNEI.

A remark on this clonotype: It lacks a known antigen. Just one base apart from a much larger clone, this may be a read error.

The protocol used for the library was multiplex PCR. The data were produced on an Illumina HiSeq 4000. TCR beta libraries were built with iRepertoire HTBI primers and Arm-PCR amplification of CDR3 regions. Before sequencing, the PCR products underwent gel purification. Processing in the source paper ran as follows. Across samples, roughly 60 TRBV and around 15 TRBJ segments were identified and used for gene usage analysis of CDR3 amino acid clonotypes. COPE and FqMerger were used to merge the filtered high-quality paired reads into contigs. BLAST was used to align contigs to IMGT TRBV, TRBD and TRBJ reference genes, with CDR3 defined following IMGT. Highly expanded clones were defined as clonotypes with a frequency above 0.1%. Shannon entropy was used to measure repertoire diversity, and the Gini coefficient was used to measure V-J evenness. Public clonotypes were defined as clonotypes shared by more than one individual. The public reads were run again by TCRdb, first through fastp at Q25 and then through MiXCR, and only productive beta chains were kept. Rows with one shared CDR3 protein collapse into an entry with the most common genes and DNA. The V and J calls come from TCRdb's annotation, not from the publication. The sample table lists 380,000 or so distinct CDR3 sequences, about a sixth of them with a count of one. Together, the top ten hold 20% of the sample.

The full study reports these points: Sequencing and analysis were limited to the TCR beta chain. More public clonotypes were shared among persistent patients (2,741) than among newly diagnosed patients (more than 950). Peripheral blood alone was examined, since thyroid tissue, which constituted the primary lesion, could not be accessed. The small sample size was acknowledged by the authors as a limitation that may reduce accuracy. Persistent Graves' disease patients showed lower TCR Shannon entropy and fewer highly expanded clones than newly diagnosed patients, suggesting clonal expansion. Preferential use of TRBV28, TRBJ1-2 and TRBJ2-5 was observed in persistent disease, whereas TRBV20-1 and TRBJ2-1 were favored in newly diagnosed disease.

The sample was also reused in another study, on T cells in Graves' hyperthyroidism and ophthalmopathy. According to the second study: Graves' hyperthyroidism was defined as stable when no progression to ophthalmopathy occurred over 18 months of follow-up. The hyperthyroidism patients were between 18 and 65 years old and newly diagnosed, with a disease duration of less than 2 months. The study excluded patients with uncontrolled infections, other autoimmune diseases, pregnancy or lactation. Diagnoses were based on clinical symptoms, serum thyroxine and TRAb, thyroid ultrasound and orbital computed tomography. The first round of RT-PCR for the TCR CDR3 was performed with the HTBI primer set and the Qiagen OneStep RT-PCR kit. Most expanded thyroid clonotypes (frequency above 0.001) were also found in blood, which suggests that blood repertoires may mirror thyroid immune responses. In cross-validation, a model built on a 13 V-J signature told ophthalmopathy apart from stable hyperthyroidism with under 90% sensitivity and 81% to 82% specificity, and in testing the same model reached 80%/75%. In validation, the model predicted progression to ophthalmopathy a median of about 5.9 months before onset, with about 67% sensitivity and just under 75% specificity. To identify distinguishing TCR V-J signatures, a discovery cohort of some 100 patients was used, comprising 40 to 45 with Graves' ophthalmopathy and 55 to 65 with stable Graves' hyperthyroidism. An independent validation cohort of around 19 hyperthyroidism patients and 15 or so patients who later progressed to ophthalmopathy tested prospective prediction of ophthalmopathy. The 100 or so discovery patients were divided at random into training and test sets in a 7:3 ratio. In about 6 Graves' hyperthyroidism patients, the study also compared T-cell repertoires from thyroid tissue with T-cell repertoires from blood. Once sampling was done, hyperthyroidism patients were given methimazole at a starting dose of 30 mg daily, whereas ophthalmopathy patients were given high-dose intravenous methylprednisolone. Libraries were constructed in a second round of multiplex PCR, after which size selection and purification were carried out. Sequencing of the libraries was done on an Illumina HiSeq2000 using paired-end 100 bp reads. SOAPnuke was used to process the raw data, with reads discarded if the reads contained adapters or uncalled bases, had a mean Phred below 15, or lacked an exact constant-primer or identifier match. COPE v1.2.5 was used to merge high-quality paired reads, and clonotypes were defined as unique nucleotide sequences. MiTCR v1.1 was used to align the clonotypes against IMGT TRBV, TRBD and TRBJ reference segments. The analysis included only V-J combinations with a frequency above 0.0001, which together covered 99.2% of the repertoires. The TCS score was defined as the ratio of F50 (clonal expansion) to E x V (chaos), calculated using BLOSUM62-based TCRdist between CDR3 peptides within each V-J. Welch's t-statistics and random forest reduced roughly 530 V-J features to 13, which were used in a naive Bayes classifier (R e1071). Sample size was not statistically predetermined, and investigators were not blinded to group allocation. The paper describes TCR Vbeta CDR3 sequencing of more than 120 peripheral blood samples, made up of 43 ophthalmopathy patients, 70 to 80 hyperthyroidism patients and 17 progressor patients.

The receptor comes from a woman between 18 and 30 years old with Graves disease. Donor details come from another sample of the same person, matched by shared clones. In this chain, TRBV2 is recombined with TRBJ2-1, and TRBD2 aligns with 8 junction nucleotides. Sequenced material: peripheral blood mononuclear cells (PBMCs), taken at new diagnosis, from a patient treated with antithyroid drugs. The CDR3 protein: CASGLASGQFF. In nucleotides, the sequence is TGTGCCAGCGGACTAGCTTCTGGTCAGTTCTTC.